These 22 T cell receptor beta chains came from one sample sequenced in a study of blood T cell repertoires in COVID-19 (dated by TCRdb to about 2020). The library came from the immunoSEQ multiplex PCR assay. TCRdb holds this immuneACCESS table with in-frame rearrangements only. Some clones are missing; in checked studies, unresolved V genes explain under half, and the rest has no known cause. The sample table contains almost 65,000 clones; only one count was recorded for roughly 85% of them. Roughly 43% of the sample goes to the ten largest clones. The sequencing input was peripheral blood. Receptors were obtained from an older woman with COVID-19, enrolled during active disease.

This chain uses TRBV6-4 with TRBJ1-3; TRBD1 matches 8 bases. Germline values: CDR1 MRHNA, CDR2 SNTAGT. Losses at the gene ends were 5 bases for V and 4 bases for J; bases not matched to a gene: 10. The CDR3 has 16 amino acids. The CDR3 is CASSQPPGGPGNTIYF. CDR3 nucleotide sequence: TGTGCCAGCAGTCAACCACCAGGGGGCCCGGGAAACACCATATATTTT.

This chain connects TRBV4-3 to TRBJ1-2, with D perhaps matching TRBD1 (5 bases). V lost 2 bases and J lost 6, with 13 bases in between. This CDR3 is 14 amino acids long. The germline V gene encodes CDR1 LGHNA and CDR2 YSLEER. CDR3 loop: CASSQSQGSHGYTF. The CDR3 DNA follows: TGCGCCAGCAGCCAATCCCAGGGCTCCCATGGCTACACCTTC.

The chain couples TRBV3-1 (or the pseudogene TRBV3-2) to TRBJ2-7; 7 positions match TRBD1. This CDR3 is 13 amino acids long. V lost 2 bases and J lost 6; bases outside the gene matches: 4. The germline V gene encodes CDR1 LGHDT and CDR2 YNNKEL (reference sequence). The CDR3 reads CASSQYRGSEQYF. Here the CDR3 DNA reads TGTGCCAGCAGCCAATACAGGGGTTCCGAGCAGTACTTC.

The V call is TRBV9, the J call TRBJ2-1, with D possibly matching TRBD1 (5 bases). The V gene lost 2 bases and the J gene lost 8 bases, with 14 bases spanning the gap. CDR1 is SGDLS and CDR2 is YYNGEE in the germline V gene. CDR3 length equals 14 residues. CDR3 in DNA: TGTGCCAGCAGCGTTGCTCCCCTAGGGGATGAGCAGTTCTTC. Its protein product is CASSVAPLGDEQFF.

The DNA of the CDR3 is TGTGCCAGCAGCTTAGCTGTTCAGGGATACGAGCAGTACTTC. As protein: CASSLAVQGYEQYF. The chain employs TRBV7-8 and TRBJ2-7, with D possibly TRBD1 on 5 matching bases. CDR3 length: 14 amino acids. Trimming stripped 0 bases from V and 4 bases from J, with 10 bases between. The germline V gene encodes CDR1 SGHVS and CDR2 FQNEAQ.

The chain's CDR3 is CASSPTAGSGANVLTF. Here the CDR3 DNA reads TGTGCCAGCAGCCCTACCGCGGGGTCTGGGGCCAACGTCCTGACTTTC. The rearrangement links TRBV9 to TRBJ2-6; the D gene is possibly TRBD2 (6 bases). This CDR3 is built from 16 residues. Germline CDR1 and CDR2: SGDLS and YYNGEE. The V end was cut by 4 bases, the J end by 1 base, with 12 bases between.

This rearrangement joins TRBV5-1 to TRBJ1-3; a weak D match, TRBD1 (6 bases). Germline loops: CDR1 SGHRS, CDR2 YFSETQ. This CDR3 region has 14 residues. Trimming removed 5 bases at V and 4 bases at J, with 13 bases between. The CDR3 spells CASRPARGGNTIYF. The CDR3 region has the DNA TGCGCCAGCAGACCCGCCAGGGGCGGAAACACCATATATTTT.

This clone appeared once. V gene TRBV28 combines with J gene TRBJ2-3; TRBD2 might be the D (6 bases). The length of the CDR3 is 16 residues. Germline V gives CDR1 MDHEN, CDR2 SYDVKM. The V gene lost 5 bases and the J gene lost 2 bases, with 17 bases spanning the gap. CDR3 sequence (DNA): TGTGCCAGCAGTCCGTCGTGGCGGGACCCCACAGATACGCAGTATTTT. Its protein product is CASSPSWRDPTDTQYF.

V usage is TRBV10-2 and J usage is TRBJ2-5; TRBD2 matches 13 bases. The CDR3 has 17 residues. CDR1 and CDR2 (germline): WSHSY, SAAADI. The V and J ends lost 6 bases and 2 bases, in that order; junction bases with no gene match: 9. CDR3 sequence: CASRRLAGGTKQETQYF. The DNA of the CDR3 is TGCGCCAGCAGACGACTAGCGGGAGGCACCAAGCAAGAGACCCAGTACTTC.

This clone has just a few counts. Here the CDR3 reads CASSNTGQNYGYTF. The DNA for the CDR3 is TGTGCCAGCAGCAACACTGGACAGAATTATGGCTACACCTTC. The rearrangement links TRBV3-1 (or the pseudogene TRBV3-2) to TRBJ1-2, with D maybe TRBD1 (6 bases). This CDR3 region has 14 residues. The germline CDR1 and CDR2 sequences are LGHDT and YNNKEL (reference sequence). The ends were cut back, 5 bases at V and 5 bases at J, with 15 bases in the middle.

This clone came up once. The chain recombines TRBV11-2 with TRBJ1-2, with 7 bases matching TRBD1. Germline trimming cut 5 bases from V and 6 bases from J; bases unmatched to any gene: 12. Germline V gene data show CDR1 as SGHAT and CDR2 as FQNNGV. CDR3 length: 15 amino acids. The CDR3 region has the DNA TGTGCCAGCAGCATAGGACAGGCAGGGGTCGATGGCTACACCTTC. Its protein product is CASSIGQAGVDGYTF.

Here the CDR3 DNA reads TGTGCCAGCAGCGTAGAATCCGGGACAGGGATCACAGATACGCAGTATTTT. Protein product: CASSVESGTGITDTQYF. The chain joins TRBV9 to TRBJ2-3; 9 bases agree with TRBD1. V lost 0 bases to trimming and J lost 2 bases; unmatched junction nucleotides: 7. Germline CDR1 reads SGDLS; CDR2 reads YYNGEE. The CDR3 covers 17 residues.

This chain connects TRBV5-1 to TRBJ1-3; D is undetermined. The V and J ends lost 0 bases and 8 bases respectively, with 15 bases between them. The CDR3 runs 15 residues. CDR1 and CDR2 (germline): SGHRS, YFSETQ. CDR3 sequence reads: CASSLEPLPVDTIYF. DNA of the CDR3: TGCGCCAGCAGCTTGGAACCCCTCCCGGTGGACACCATATATTTT.

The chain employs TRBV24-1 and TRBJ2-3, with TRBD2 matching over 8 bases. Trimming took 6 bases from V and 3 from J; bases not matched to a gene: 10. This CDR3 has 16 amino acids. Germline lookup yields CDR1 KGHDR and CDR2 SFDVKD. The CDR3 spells CATSTAGGGKTDTQYF. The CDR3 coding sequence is TGTGCCACCAGTACCGCGGGAGGTGGAAAAACAGATACGCAGTATTTT.

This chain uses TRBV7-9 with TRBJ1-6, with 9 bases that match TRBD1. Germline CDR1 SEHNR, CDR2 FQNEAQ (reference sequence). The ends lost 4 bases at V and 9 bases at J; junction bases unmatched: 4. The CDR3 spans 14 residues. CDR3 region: CASSSGQGSSPLHF. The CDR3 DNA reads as TGTGCCAGCAGCTCGGGACAGGGAAGTTCACCCCTCCACTTT.

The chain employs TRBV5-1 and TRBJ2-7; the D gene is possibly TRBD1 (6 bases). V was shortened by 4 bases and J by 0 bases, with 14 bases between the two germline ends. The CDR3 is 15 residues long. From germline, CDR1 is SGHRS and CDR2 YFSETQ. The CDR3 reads CASSPGQTFSYEQYF. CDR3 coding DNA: TGCGCCAGCAGCCCCGGACAGACCTTCTCCTACGAGCAGTACTTC. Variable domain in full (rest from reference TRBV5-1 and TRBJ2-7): KAGVTQTPRYLIKTRGQQVTLSCSPISGHRSVSWYQQTPGQGLQFLFEYFSETQRNKGNFPGRFSGRQFSNSRSEMNVSTLELGDSALYLCASSPGQTFSYEQYFGPGTRLTVT.

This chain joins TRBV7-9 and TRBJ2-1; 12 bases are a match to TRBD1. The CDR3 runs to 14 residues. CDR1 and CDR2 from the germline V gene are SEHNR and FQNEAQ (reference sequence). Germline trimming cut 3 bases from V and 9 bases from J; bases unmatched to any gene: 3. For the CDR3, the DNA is TGTGCCAGCAGCTTCGGGACAGGGGGCATTGAGCAGTTCTTC. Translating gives CASSFGTGGIEQFF.

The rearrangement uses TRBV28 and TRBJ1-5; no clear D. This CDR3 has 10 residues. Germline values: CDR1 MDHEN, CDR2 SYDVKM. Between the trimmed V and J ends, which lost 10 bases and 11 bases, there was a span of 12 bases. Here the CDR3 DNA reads TGTGCCACCAAGCTATCGTCCCAGCATTTT. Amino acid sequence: CATKLSSQHF. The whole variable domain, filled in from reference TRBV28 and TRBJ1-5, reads DVKVTQSSRYLVKRTGEKVFLECVQDMDHENMFWYRQDPGLGLRLIYFSYDVKMKEKGDIPEGYSVSREKKERFSLILESASTNQTSMYLCATKLSSQHFGDGTRLSIL.

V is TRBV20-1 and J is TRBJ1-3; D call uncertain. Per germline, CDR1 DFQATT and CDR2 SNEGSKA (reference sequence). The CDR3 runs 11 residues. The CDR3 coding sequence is TGCAGCTGTCGTTCTGGAAACACCATATATTTT. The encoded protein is CSCRSGNTIYF.

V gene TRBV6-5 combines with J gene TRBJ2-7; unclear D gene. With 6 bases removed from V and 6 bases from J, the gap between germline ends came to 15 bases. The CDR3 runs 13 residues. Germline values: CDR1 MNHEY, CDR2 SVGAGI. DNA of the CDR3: TGTGCCAGCAGCTACGCTAGATGGAGCGAGCAGTACTTC. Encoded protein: CASSYARWSEQYF.

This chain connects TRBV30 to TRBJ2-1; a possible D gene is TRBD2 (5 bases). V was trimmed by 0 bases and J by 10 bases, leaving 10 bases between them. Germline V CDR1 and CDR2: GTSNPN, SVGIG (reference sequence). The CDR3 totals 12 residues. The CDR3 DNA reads TGTGCCTGGAGTGTAGCGGATTACGAGCAGTTCTTC. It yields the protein CAWSVADYEQFF.

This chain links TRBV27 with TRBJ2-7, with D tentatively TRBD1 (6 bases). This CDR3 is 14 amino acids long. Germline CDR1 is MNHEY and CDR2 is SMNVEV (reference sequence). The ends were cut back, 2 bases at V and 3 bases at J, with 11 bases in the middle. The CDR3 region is CASSLLRGDYEQYF. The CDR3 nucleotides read TGTGCCAGCAGTTTACTCAGGGGCGACTACGAGCAGTACTTC.